The 9 T cell receptor beta chains below were found in one sample sequenced in a study of identical twins. TCRdb passed the 5' RACE reads through MiXCR, listing each CDR3 protein once. The sample yields around 550,000 distinct CDR3 sequences, about 16% seen once. A further study also used this sample, focusing on yellow fever vaccine responses in identical twins.

The sample was CD4+ T cells sorted from blood. All receptors come from a woman younger than 30 in good health.

This clonotype showed up just a few times. The rearrangement links TRBV2 to TRBJ2-6; 8 nucleotides line up with TRBD1. The CDR3 is made up of 14 amino acids. From germline, CDR1 is SNHLY and CDR2 FYNNEI. V lost 5 bases, J lost 12 bases, and 9 bases stayed unmatched. CDR3 sequence (DNA): TGTGCCAGCAGTCGGGACAGGTCTATTCGCGTCCTGACTTTC. Protein product: CASSRDRSIRVLTF.

This clonotype was detected only a few times. The genes are TRBV7-8 and TRBJ2-3, with 7 bases aligning to TRBD2. The CDR3 runs to 16 residues. Germline-derived CDR1 and CDR2 are SGHVS and FQNEAQ. V trimming: 4 bases; J trimming: 4 bases; junction bases outside the gene matches: 11. The CDR3 loop is CASSSSGGNPPDTQYF. The CDR3 coding sequence is TGTGCCAGCAGCTCTAGCGGCGGGAACCCCCCAGATACGCAGTATTTT.

The rearrangement links TRBV4-1 to TRBJ1-5, with D perhaps TRBD1 (6 bases). Germline lookup yields CDR1 MGHRA and CDR2 YSYEKL. V was trimmed by 0 bases and J by 0 bases, leaving 18 bases between them. The CDR3 length is 19 residues. CDR3 protein: CASSQESSSLTGSNQPQHF. As DNA, the CDR3 is TGCGCCAGCAGCCAAGAATCTTCTTCATTGACAGGTAGCAATCAGCCCCAGCATTTT.

The table lists this clonotype with a few counts. The rearrangement joins TRBV7-9 to TRBJ1-6, with 9 bases matching TRBD1. Looked up from germline, CDR1 is SEHNR and CDR2 is FQNEAQ (reference sequence). This CDR3 is 14 amino acids long. V was clipped by 4 bases and J by 7 bases; unmatched bases: 2. In DNA form, the CDR3 reads TGTGCCAGCAGCTCACAGGGGGCAAATTCACCCCTCCACTTT. Translated, it gives CASSSQGANSPLHF.

Only a few counts were recorded for this clonotype. V and J are TRBV20-1 and TRBJ2-6, with no clear D. Looked up from germline, CDR1 is DFQATT and CDR2 is SNEGSKA (reference sequence). The CDR3 totals 14 residues. V dropped 6 bases and J dropped 0 bases, with 9 bases sitting between them. CDR3 residues: CSAPSDSGANVLTF. The DNA for the CDR3 is TGCAGTGCACCCAGTGACTCTGGGGCCAACGTCCTGACTTTC.

Here the CDR3 DNA reads TGTGCCAGCAGAGCGCGGGAGAACGGGGAGCTGTTTTTT. Residues: CASRARENGELFF. The chain couples TRBV2 to TRBJ2-2, with 7 bases aligning to TRBD2. The germline CDR1 and CDR2 sequences are SNHLY and FYNNEI. The CDR3 totals 13 residues. With V trimmed by 6 bases and J by 7 bases, 5 bases remained unmatched. Complete variable domain (other parts from reference TRBV2 and TRBJ2-2): EPEVTQTPSHQVTQMGQEVILRCVPISNHLYFYWYRQILGQKVEFLVSFYNNEISEKSEIFDDQFSVERPDGSNFTLKIRSTKLEDSAMYFCASRARENGELFFGEGSRLTVL.

This sequence joins TRBV11-2 and TRBJ2-3; 12 nucleotides align to TRBD2. The germline V gene has CDR1 SGHAT and CDR2 FQNNGV. The CDR3 spans 15 residues. The V gene end was trimmed by 5 bases and the J gene end by 5 bases; junction bases not matched to a gene: 5. The CDR3: CASSAPGLAGDTQYF. CDR3 nucleotide sequence: TGTGCCAGCAGCGCACCGGGACTAGCGGGAGATACGCAGTATTTT.

The chain recombines TRBV27 with TRBJ2-7; tentative D call: TRBD1 (6 bases). This CDR3 region has 14 residues. CDR1 and CDR2 from the germline V gene are MNHEY and SMNVEV (reference sequence). The V and J ends lost 8 bases and 5 bases respectively, with 19 bases between them. CDR3 sequence reads: CASPRRQAGDEQYF. CDR3 sequence (DNA): TGTGCCAGCCCTCGAAGACAGGCCGGCGACGAGCAGTACTTC.

In this sample, this clonotype turned up a few times. The gene calls are TRBV18 and TRBJ2-1; TRBD2 aligns across 9 bases. Germline V lookup: CDR1 KGHSH, CDR2 LQKENI. V gave up 1 base and J gave up 8 bases; unmatched junction bases: 6. CDR3 length: 15 residues. The CDR3 nucleotides read TGTGCCAGCTCACCACTAGCGGGAGAGGTGGATGAGCAGTTCTTC. This codes for CASSPLAGEVDEQFF.